The 20 T cell receptor beta chains below were found in one sample sequenced in a study of shared T cell receptors in the human thymus. Profiling relied on immunoSEQ multiplex PCR, and the TCRdb table lists in-frame clones only, not all of them. Of 720,000 or so clones listed, 70% to 90% were seen once; the top ten hold more than 0.01%. The sample was also reused in another study, on human thymus T cells.

The sequencing input was thymocytes. These receptors all come from a girl less than two years old with a congenital heart defect.

This chain uses TRBV4-3 with TRBJ1-2, with D possibly being TRBD1 (6 bases). Germline V lookup: CDR1 LGHNA, CDR2 YSLEER. V lost 3 bases, J lost 4 bases, and 18 bases lay in between. The CDR3 sequence is 16 residues long. The CDR3 coding sequence is TGCGCCAGCAGCCAGAAAAACAGGGTTGGCTTCTATGGCTACACCTTC. Protein: CASSQKNRVGFYGYTF.

This chain uses TRBV6-5 with TRBJ2-7; 8 bases match TRBD1. CDR1 and CDR2 (germline): MNHEY, SVGAGI. There are 13 residues in the CDR3. V trimming: 7 bases; J trimming: 5 bases; junction bases outside the gene matches: 7. Here the CDR3 reads CASKRTGHHEQYF. The CDR3 DNA reads as TGTGCCAGCAAGAGGACAGGGCACCACGAGCAGTACTTC.

This clone has more than one count but fewer than ten. J is TRBJ1-1 and V is TRBV9; a weak D match, TRBD1 (5 bases). This CDR3 region has 19 residues. Germline V gene data show CDR1 as SGDLS and CDR2 as YYNGEE. V was trimmed by 0 bases and J by 1 base, leaving 22 bases between them. CDR3 DNA: TGTGCCAGCAGCGTAGTAGGGCTCGACAGACGCATTGCGAACACTGAAGCTTTCTTT. It translates to CASSVVGLDRRIANTEAFF. The full variable domain, its missing parts supplied by reference TRBV9 and TRBJ1-1, is DSGVTQTPKHLITATGQRVTLRCSPRSGDLSVYWYQQSLDQGLQFLIQYYNGEERAKGNILERFSAQQFPDLHSELNLSSLELGDSALYFCASSVVGLDRRIANTEAFFGQGTRLTVV.

This rearrangement joins TRBV13 to TRBJ2-3, with TRBD1 matching 7 bases. Germline V gene data show CDR1 as PRHDT and CDR2 as FYEKMQ (reference sequence). The CDR3 runs 16 residues. J lost 0 bases, V lost 6 bases, and 9 bases had no gene match. Written as DNA, the CDR3 is TGTGCCAGCAGTCCTCGGCAGGGGGACAGCACAGATACGCAGTATTTT. This translates into CASSPRQGDSTDTQYF.

The CDR3 DNA sequence: TGCGCCAGCAGCCAAGTTAATAGCGGATATACCCAAGAGACCCAGTACTTC. It translates to CASSQVNSGYTQETQYF. The chain combines TRBV4-1 with TRBJ2-5; maybe TRBD2 (6 bases). Per germline, CDR1 MGHRA and CDR2 YSYEKL. The V end lost 1 base, the J end lost 1 base, and 16 bases lay between the germline ends. The CDR3 has 17 residues.

V usage is TRBV11-2 and J usage is TRBJ2-1, with TRBD2 matching 8 bases. The CDR3 is made up of 15 amino acids. V lost 8 bases to trimming and J lost 4 bases; unmatched junction nucleotides: 10. Germline V gene data show CDR1 as SGHAT and CDR2 as FQNNGV. Written as DNA, the CDR3 is TGTGCCAGCCTAAAGCCCGGGGGGGGTTACAATGAGCAGTTCTTC. This sequence encodes CASLKPGGGYNEQFF.

This clone was counted once. This chain uses TRBV21-1 with TRBJ2-4; the D segment call TRBD2 is taken from the table without a DNA check. TRBV21-1 is a recognized pseudogene. This CDR3 region has 11 residues. The CDR3 bases are TGTGCCAGCAGCACCGGTGACATTCAGTACTTC. Protein sequence: CASSTGDIQYF.

This chain joins TRBV2 and TRBJ1-3; possible D gene TRBD1, 5 bases. This CDR3 has 17 residues. In germline, CDR1 is SNHLY, CDR2 FYNNEI. V lost 1 base and J lost 0, with 13 bases in between. The CDR3: CASSEVVDSTSGNTIYF. CDR3 bases: TGTGCCAGCAGTGAAGTAGTAGACAGTACCTCTGGAAACACCATATATTTT.

J is TRBJ1-2 and V is TRBV10-3; 7 bases map to TRBD1. This CDR3 is built from 14 residues. Germline lookup yields CDR1 ENHRY and CDR2 SYGVKD. V lost 7 bases to trimming and J lost 2 bases; unmatched junction nucleotides: 7. The CDR3 loop reads CAITTGQTNYGYTF. For the CDR3, the DNA is TGTGCCATCACCACGGGACAGACAAACTATGGCTACACCTTC.

This chain connects TRBV10-2 to TRBJ2-1; 11 bases are a match to TRBD2. Per the germline V gene, CDR1 is WSHSY and CDR2 is SAAADI. This CDR3 contains 15 residues. Germline trimming cut 5 bases from V and 4 bases from J; bases unmatched to any gene: 4. The CDR3 DNA reads as TGCGCCAGCAGTAGCACTAGCGGGGGTTACAATGAGCAGTTCTTC. This gives the protein CASSSTSGGYNEQFF.

This clone was recorded only once. In the same sample, other DNA sequences code for this CDR3. The J gene is TRBJ1-1, the V gene TRBV7-9, with no clear D. Germline V gene sequence: CDR1 SEHNR, CDR2 FQNEAQ (reference sequence). The CDR3 extends over 12 amino acids. V lost 5 bases and J 3 bases, leaving 7 bases between the germline ends. The DNA of the CDR3 is TGTGCCAGCAGCCTAGTAGACACTGAAGCTTTCTTT. It codes for CASSLVDTEAFF.

The chain recombines TRBV29-1 with TRBJ2-5; the match to TRBD2 covers 7 bases. The germline gives CDR1 SQVTM, CDR2 ANQGSEA. J was trimmed by 2 bases and V by 7 bases; bases with no gene match: 4. The CDR3 is 12 residues long. CDR3 residues: CSAASGQETQYF. CDR3 DNA: TGCAGCGCCGCTAGCGGACAAGAGACCCAGTACTTC.

The J gene is TRBJ1-2, the V gene TRBV28; 7 bases match TRBD1. V lost 6 bases and J lost 8; bases outside the gene matches: 9. The germline V gene encodes CDR1 MDHEN and CDR2 SYDVKM. This CDR3 comprises 13 residues. CDR3 nucleotide sequence: TGTGCCAGCAGAGCTAACAGGGGTAGAGGCTACACCTTC. Its protein is CASRANRGRGYTF.

The count of this clone is one. V gene TRBV5-4 combines with J gene TRBJ1-1; 7 positions match TRBD1. Germline V gene lookup returns CDR1 SGHNT and CDR2 YYREEE (reference sequence). V shed 5 bases and J 7 bases; nucleotides not matched to a gene: 11. CDR3 length equals 14 residues. This chain's CDR3 is CASSPAGQAREAFF. DNA for the CDR3: TGTGCCAGCAGTCCAGCCGGACAGGCGCGTGAAGCTTTCTTT.

V usage is TRBV19 and J usage is TRBJ1-3; no definite D call. This CDR3 is built from 15 residues. Trimming took 3 bases from V and 3 from J, leaving 12 bases between them. The germline CDR1 and CDR2 sequences are LNHDA and SQIVND (reference sequence). The CDR3 reads CASSMSWERGNTIYF. CDR3 bases: TGTGCCAGTAGTATGTCATGGGAGCGTGGAAACACCATATATTTT.

The chain uses TRBV6-1 and TRBJ1-6; unclear D gene. V was shortened by 3 bases and J by 8 bases, with 11 bases between the two germline ends. Germline lookup yields CDR1 MNHNS and CDR2 SASEGT. The CDR3 runs 14 residues. DNA for the CDR3: TGTGCCAGCAGTGATCGGGAAGGAGATTCACCCCTCCACTTT. Its protein is CASSDREGDSPLHF.

The chain combines TRBV27 with TRBJ1-2; no firm D call. The CDR3 extends over 15 amino acids. Looked up from germline, CDR1 is MNHEY and CDR2 is SMNVEV (reference sequence). The germline V and J ends were trimmed by 7 bases and 2 bases, with 17 bases remaining between them. This CDR3 reads CASTPVGELNYGYTF. The CDR3 DNA follows: TGTGCCAGCACCCCTGTCGGGGAGCTAAACTATGGCTACACCTTC.

This chain connects TRBV6-1 to TRBJ2-2, with D perhaps matching TRBD1 (8 bases). This CDR3 is built from 15 residues. Trimming pared 6 bases from V and 6 bases from J, leaving 17 bases between. Germline assignment: CDR1 MNHNS and CDR2 SASEGT. The CDR3 here is CASRHRGGFPGELFF. The CDR3 coding sequence is TGTGCCAGCAGGCACAGGGGGGGTTTCCCCGGGGAGCTGTTTTTT.

The chain combines TRBV11-2 with TRBJ1-1; maybe TRBD1 (5 bases). The germline V gene encodes CDR1 SGHAT and CDR2 FQNNGV. This CDR3 comprises 14 residues. The V end was cut by 7 bases, the J end by 7 bases, with 19 bases between. The CDR3 DNA is TGTGCCAGCACCCCTGGGGCGAGGAATGATGAAGCTTTCTTT. Translated, it gives CASTPGARNDEAFF.

This chain uses TRBV27 with TRBJ2-3, with D tentatively TRBD2 (5 bases). Trimming shortened V by 8 bases and J by 0 bases, and 9 bases separated the two germline ends. Germline V gives CDR1 MNHEY, CDR2 SMNVEV (reference sequence). The CDR3 spans 13 residues. CDR3 nucleotides: TGTGCCAGCTTCAGGACTAGCACAGATACGCAGTATTTT. Protein: CASFRTSTDTQYF.